Listed below are T cell receptor beta chains from one sample, sequenced in a study of blood T cell repertoires in COVID-19. Here immunoSEQ multiplex PCR was the method, and the copy in TCRdb shows in-frame clones only, minus some. The sample has about 33,000 clones, around 85% seen once. The sequencing sample was made of peripheral blood. The receptors here all came from a man aged 60 to 69 with active COVID-19. The CDR3 runs from the conserved cysteine through the conserved F or W.

v_call	j_call	cdr3_aa
TRBV28	TRBJ2-3	CASSAPNRADTQYF
TRBV14	TRBJ2-5	CASSQAGLGETQYF
TRBV18	TRBJ2-3	CASLMAAGGPRTDTQYF
TRBV19	TRBJ2-7	CASSYSGTGYEQYF
TRBV24-1	TRBJ1-5	CATSEWDSDQPQHF
TRBV10-3	TRBJ2-2	CATSPGTGGPGELFF
TRBV7-3	TRBJ2-7	CASSRDIKGEQYF
TRBV28	TRBJ2-7	CASSLSGGKNYEQYF
TRBV10-3	TRBJ2-1	CAIRRTSGYNEQFF
TRBV25-1	TRBJ2-2	CASSDDWGRVTGELFF
TRBV5-1	TRBJ2-2	CASRFLADTGELFF
TRBV7-9	TRBJ2-3	CASSERTSGDRDTQYF
TRBV6-6	TRBJ2-7	CASSYPWTGRHEQYF
TRBV11-2	TRBJ2-3	CASSTDRGTDTQYF
TRBV27	TRBJ2-5	CASSLKQGSRQTQYF
TRBV2	TRBJ1-5	CASRGQGNQPQHF
TRBV29-1	TRBJ2-1	CSVEGLAGDPRRNEQFF
TRBV27	TRBJ2-7	CASSLGGGRISYEQYF
TRBV10-3	TRBJ2-1	CAIRGLSDEQFF
TRBV25-1	TRBJ2-1	CASTGTRSNEQFF
TRBV2	TRBJ2-1	CASAPQRGNEQFF
TRBV7-2	TRBJ2-7	CASSSSPYEQYF
TRBV5-1	TRBJ2-7	CASSLTSGSVFDEQYF
TRBV3-1/TRBV3-2	TRBJ2-4	CASSQERSSGYKDIQYF
TRBV28	TRBJ2-7	CASSSPGTGKDEQYF
TRBV5-4	TRBJ2-5	CASSPNVGVMSETQYF
TRBV6-6	TRBJ2-4	CASSQGGSGFKNIQYF
TRBV6-1	TRBJ2-1	CASSEARGLAGPYNEQFF
TRBV18	TRBJ1-6	CASSVQGNYNSPLHF
TRBV11-3	TRBJ2-3	CASSLVSGGPDTQYF
TRBV13	TRBJ2-3	CATSTGTGGTDTQYF
TRBV5-1	TRBJ1-3	CASQPAGSGNTIYF
TRBV27	TRBJ2-3	CASNPSGRTDTQYF
TRBV6-2/TRBV6-3	TRBJ2-5	CASSYRQGRETQYF
TRBV14	TRBJ1-6	CASSQTGVWSPLHF
TRBV28	TRBJ2-2	CASRLTGGSRELFF
TRBV18	TRBJ2-1	CASSPPPGLKNEQFF
TRBV27	TRBJ2-7	CASSFRLGTGYEQYF
TRBV2	TRBJ1-5	CASRETGGGNQPQHF
TRBV25-1	TRBJ2-1	CASSPSGNNEQFF
TRBV7-2	TRBJ2-3	CASSLVVLASSTDTQYF
TRBV7-8	TRBJ2-5	CASSSWTGRETQYF
TRBV15	TRBJ2-1	CATSREAGGPYEQFF
TRBV9	TRBJ2-5	CASSVAVGLAGGGAETQYF
TRBV7-3	TRBJ2-2	CASSTRTDTGELFF
TRBV6-5	TRBJ1-2	CASRAQGVGFGYTF
TRBV27	TRBJ1-5	CASSLKGGQLNQPQHF
TRBV7-2	TRBJ2-3	CASSLGGGRTDTQYF
TRBV18	TRBJ2-5	CASSLQGQETQYF